This TCR beta chain is from a study of naive and memory T cell subsets. CMV status came from CD4+ IFNgamma after overnight CMV lysate stimulation. Sequential positive selection took CD4 T cells first, then CD8 T cells. Two oligonucleotides, mixed equimolar, formed the beta constant-region primer covering TRBC1 and TRBC2. Ligated cDNA was amplified by four rounds of PCR with nested alpha and beta constant-region primers and SP2. A single record per CDR3 protein comes from TCRdb applying MiXCR to the UMI-ligation and nested PCR reads. The table has 120,000 or so distinct CDR3 sequences, about 36% seen once. General observations from the study: Expression changes during T cell differentiation may affect RNA-based TCR counts. There was no ground truth to check naive and memory subset results.

The V end was cut by 0 bases, the J end by 9 bases, with 10 bases between. The CDR3 sequence is 14 residues long. Germline CDR1 is SGDLS and CDR2 is YYNGEE. A note on this clonotype: The antigen is undetermined.

The TCR comes from a human donor in good health. Sequenced sample: central memory CD4+ T cells from blood. The chain joins TRBV9 to TRBJ1-6, with D unclear. Here the CDR3 reads CASSVGGIGSPLHF. The CDR3 DNA is TGTGCCAGCAGCGTAGGGGGTATAGGTTCACCCCTCCACTTT.